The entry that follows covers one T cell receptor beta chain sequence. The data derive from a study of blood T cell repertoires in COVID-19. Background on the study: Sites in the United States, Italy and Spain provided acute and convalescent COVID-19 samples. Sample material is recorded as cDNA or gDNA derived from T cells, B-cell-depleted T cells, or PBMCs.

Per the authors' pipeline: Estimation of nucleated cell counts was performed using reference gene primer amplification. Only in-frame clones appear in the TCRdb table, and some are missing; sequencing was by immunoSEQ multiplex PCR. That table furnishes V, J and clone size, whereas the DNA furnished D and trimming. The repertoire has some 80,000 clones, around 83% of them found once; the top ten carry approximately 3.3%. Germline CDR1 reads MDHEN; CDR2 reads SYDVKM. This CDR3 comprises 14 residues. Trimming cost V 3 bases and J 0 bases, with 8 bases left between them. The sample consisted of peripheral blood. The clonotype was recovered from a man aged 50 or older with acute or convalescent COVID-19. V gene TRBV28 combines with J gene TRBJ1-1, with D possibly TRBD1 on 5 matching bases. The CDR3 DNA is TGTGCCAGCAGTTTGGGGCAAATGAACACTGAAGCTTTCTTT. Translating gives CASSLGQMNTEAFF.